What follows are 20 T cell receptor beta chains derived from one specimen sequenced in a study of T-cell memory formation after mild COVID-19. TCRdb reprocessed the 5' RACE reads with MiXCR, giving one entry per CDR3 protein. The table has about 160,000 distinct CDR3 sequences, around a third seen once. The sample taken for sequencing was PBMCs or a T cell subset sorted from them (not recorded which). Every receptor here comes from an adult woman who had mild COVID-19 (a few samples of this study predate the infection). Cell type and time point are not known.

This clonotype has more than one count but fewer than ten. The V call is TRBV7-2, the J call TRBJ2-2, with TRBD2 matching over 10 bases. V trimming: 2 bases; J trimming: 1 base; junction bases outside the gene matches: 1. Germline-derived CDR1 and CDR2 are SGHTA and FQGNSA. The CDR3 loop spans 16 amino acids. In DNA form, the CDR3 reads TGTGCCAGCAGCTTACTAGCGGGAGTGAACACCGGGGAGCTGTTTTTT. This sequence encodes CASSLLAGVNTGELFF.

The chain uses TRBV14 and TRBJ1-2; 7 bases are shared with TRBD1. CDR3 length: 15 residues. Germline trimming cut 0 bases from V and 4 bases from J; bases unmatched to any gene: 5. Looked up from germline, CDR1 is SGHDN and CDR2 is FVKESK. The CDR3: CASSQEGRGFYGYTF. The CDR3 DNA sequence: TGTGCCAGCAGCCAAGAGGGCAGGGGGTTCTATGGCTACACCTTC.

The chain employs TRBV7-6 and TRBJ1-1; TRBD1 matches at 8 bases. The ends lost 5 bases at V and 1 base at J; junction bases unmatched: 6. Germline CDR1 reads SGHVS; CDR2 reads FNYEAQ. This CDR3 contains 15 residues. The CDR3 coding sequence is TGTGCCAGCAGCATGTCGACAGGGGAGAACACTGAAGCTTTCTTT. This gives the protein CASSMSTGENTEAFF.

The chain recombines TRBV18 with TRBJ2-7, with a weak D call TRBD2 (6 bases). The V end was cut by 0 bases, the J end by 2 bases, with 14 bases between. The CDR3 length is 16 residues. CDR1 is KGHSH and CDR2 is LQKENI in the germline V gene. The DNA for the CDR3 is TGTGCCAGCTCACCACCCGCGCTAGCGAGTCCCTACGAGCAGTACTTC. The encoded protein is CASSPPALASPYEQYF. The variable domain in full, with the rest retrieved from reference TRBV18 and TRBJ2-7, is NAGVMQNPRHLVRRRGQEARLRCSPMKGHSHVYWYRQLPEEGLKFMVYLQKENIIDESGMPKERFSAEFPKEGPSILRIQQVVRGDSAAYFCASSPPALASPYEQYFGPGTRLTVT.

This clonotype was picked up a small number of times. V and J are TRBV12-3 or TRBV12-4 and TRBJ2-2; 12 positions match TRBD1. J lost 5 bases, V lost 6 bases, and 16 bases had no gene match. The CDR3 extends over 19 amino acids. The CDR3 sequence is CASSHRDRGLEDETGELFF. The CDR3 DNA reads TGTGCCAGCAGCCACCGGGACAGGGGGCTTGAGGACGAAACCGGGGAGCTGTTTTTT.

In its sample, this clonotype was seen a few times. V gene TRBV6-1 combines with J gene TRBJ2-5, with unresolved D. Germline CDR1 is MNHNS and CDR2 is SASEGT. V lost 6 bases to trimming and J lost 4 bases, with 12 bases between them. There are 13 residues in the CDR3. The CDR3 coding sequence is TGTGCCAGCAGGATTTCGGAGATAGAGACCCAGTACTTC. This translates into CASRISEIETQYF.

J is TRBJ1-3 and V is TRBV28; no definite D call. V dropped 5 bases and J dropped 4 bases, with 6 bases sitting between them. Germline lookup yields CDR1 MDHEN and CDR2 SYDVKM. The CDR3 is made up of 12 amino acids. CDR3 region: CASSVRGNTIYF. The CDR3 coding sequence is TGTGCCAGCAGTGTCAGAGGAAACACCATATATTTT.

This chain connects TRBV3-1 to TRBJ1-2, with D unresolved. The V gene's germline CDR1 is LGHDT and CDR2 YNNKEL (reference sequence). The CDR3 covers 13 residues. V gave up 3 bases and J gave up 8 bases, with 13 bases separating them. The CDR3, as DNA: TGTGCCAGCAGCCAGAGTAGGGAGGGCGGCTACACCTTC. This sequence encodes CASSQSREGGYTF.

CDR3 nucleotides: TGTGCCAGCAGGCCCTCAGGGGACAATCAGCCCCAGCATTTT. Its protein is CASRPSGDNQPQHF. J is TRBJ1-5 and V is TRBV12-3 or TRBV12-4, with a possible D match to TRBD1 (6 bases). Deletions cut 6 bases from V and 3 bases from J, with 12 bases between. The CDR3 contains 14 residues.

The rearrangement uses TRBV7-9 and TRBJ1-6; D gene uncertain. The CDR3 is 12 residues long. With 7 bases removed from V and 8 bases from J, the gap between germline ends came to 9 bases. CDR1 is SEHNR and CDR2 is FQNEAQ in the germline V gene (reference sequence). In DNA form, the CDR3 reads TGTGCCAGCACTTCTACCGATTCACCCCTCCACTTT. Its protein is CASTSTDSPLHF. The full variable domain, with the rest looked up from reference TRBV7-9 and TRBJ1-6, is DTGVSQNPRHKITKRGQNVTFRCDPISEHNRLYWYRQTLGQGPEFLTYFQNEAQLEKSRLLSDRFSAERPKGSFSTLEIQRTEQGDSAMYLCASTSTDSPLHFGNGTRLTVT.

This chain connects TRBV12-3 or TRBV12-4 to TRBJ2-1; 7 bases line up with TRBD2. The CDR3 has 14 residues. The J segment lost 4 bases and the V segment lost 7 bases, leaving 7 bases of the junction unmatched. Here the CDR3 reads CASTWDYPYNEQFF. In DNA form, the CDR3 reads TGTGCCAGCACGTGGGACTACCCTTACAATGAGCAGTTCTTC.

In this sample, this clonotype turned up many times. The chain combines TRBV7-3 with TRBJ2-3, with a weak D call TRBD2 (6 bases). Deletions cut 5 bases from V and 0 bases from J, with 18 bases between. The germline V gene encodes CDR1 SGHTA and CDR2 FQGTGA. The CDR3 totals 17 residues. DNA of the CDR3: TGTGCCAGCAGCGGAGGGACTTCCGACCTTAGCACAGATACGCAGTATTTT. It specifies CASSGGTSDLSTDTQYF.

There are a few counts of this clonotype. The chain's CDR3 is CASSLISRAKTQYF. CDR3 in DNA: TGTGCCAGCAGCTTGATCAGCAGGGCTAAAACCCAGTACTTC. V usage is TRBV5-6 and J usage is TRBJ2-5; D possibly corresponds to TRBD1 (5 bases). Trimming left V 1 base short and J 8 bases short, with 15 bases between. The V gene's germline CDR1 is SGHDT and CDR2 YYEEEE. CDR3 length: 14 amino acids.

The chain combines TRBV14 with TRBJ1-2, with no clear D. V dropped 1 base and J dropped 4 bases, with 7 bases sitting between them. The germline V gene encodes CDR1 SGHDN and CDR2 FVKESK. The CDR3 totals 13 residues. The CDR3: CASSQGRPYGYTF. The CDR3 bases are TGTGCCAGCAGCCAAGGTCGGCCCTATGGCTACACCTTC.

The chain combines TRBV5-1 with TRBJ1-1, with 7 nucleotides matching TRBD1. Unmatched junction bases numbered 4, after V lost 4 bases and J lost 7 bases. Germline CDR1 is SGHRS and CDR2 is YFSETQ. The CDR3 runs to 12 residues. As DNA, the CDR3 is TGCGCCAGCAGCACCGGGACAGTTGAAGCTTTCTTT. This gives the protein CASSTGTVEAFF.

In this sample, this clonotype turned up a few times. V gene TRBV25-1 combines with J gene TRBJ2-1; D not resolved. CDR1 MGHDK and CDR2 SYGVNS come from the germline V gene. Trimming removed 0 bases at V and 5 bases at J, with 5 bases between. The CDR3 is 13 amino acids. CDR3 sequence: CASSEYGDNEQFF. As DNA, the CDR3 is TGTGCCAGCAGTGAATATGGGGACAATGAGCAGTTCTTC.

The V call is TRBV29-1, the J call TRBJ2-7; maybe TRBD2 (6 bases). The germline V gene has CDR1 SQVTM and CDR2 ANQGSEA. Trimming took off 6 bases at V and 1 base at J, with 13 bases between the two ends. The CDR3 totals 13 residues. The CDR3 spells CSVETGLSYEQYF. For the CDR3, the DNA is TGCAGCGTCGAAACAGGACTATCCTACGAGCAGTACTTC.

The chain is built from TRBV3-1 and TRBJ2-1, with 7 bases matching TRBD2. The V and J ends lost 1 base and 6 bases, in that order; junction bases with no gene match: 6. The CDR3 contains 15 residues. The germline CDR1 and CDR2 sequences are LGHDT and YNNKEL (reference sequence). The DNA for the CDR3 is TGTGCCAGCAGCCAAGCGCCTAGCGGCCCCAATGAGCAGTTCTTC. Protein product: CASSQAPSGPNEQFF.

This clonotype was counted only a few times. This chain links TRBV7-2 with TRBJ2-5, with D maybe TRBD2 (5 bases). This CDR3 is 14 amino acids long. With 4 bases removed from V and 4 bases from J, the gap between germline ends came to 13 bases. Germline V gives CDR1 SGHTA, CDR2 FQGNSA. Here the CDR3 reads CASSYGGRGETQYF. The DNA for the CDR3 is TGTGCCAGCAGCTACGGAGGCCGGGGAGAGACCCAGTACTTC.

This clonotype was observed a handful of times. The chain joins TRBV12-3 or TRBV12-4 to TRBJ1-2, with 7 positions matching TRBD1. The trim removed 0 bases at V and 8 bases at J, leaving 12 bases unmatched. The CDR3 runs to 16 residues. The CDR3 region is CASSLAMGQLLGGYTF. In DNA, the CDR3 is TGTGCCAGCAGTTTAGCGATGGGACAGCTGCTGGGAGGCTACACCTTC.